Shown below are 14 T cell receptor beta chains from a single sample sequenced in a study of shared clonotypes between healthy human individuals. Naive CD8 cells lacked CD45RO, underwent positive selection for CCR7 and left out terminally differentiated effector memory CD45RA+ cells. Sequencing was performed with immunoSEQ multiplex PCR; in TCRdb, only in-frame clones are kept and a portion is missing. Of millions of clones detected, about 95% appear once; the ten largest clones hold 0.85% to 1.3%. The sequencing sample was made of naive CD8+ T cells sorted from blood. These receptors all stem from a man aged 18 to 30 in good health.

The rearrangement uses TRBV4-1 and TRBJ1-4; tentatively, D is TRBD1 (6 bases). Trimming took off 4 bases at V and 8 bases at J, with 20 bases between the two ends. The CDR3 length is 16 residues. CDR1 and CDR2 from the germline V gene are MGHRA and YSYEKL. This CDR3 reads CASSRLTGMGYEKLFF. As DNA, the CDR3 is TGCGCCAGCAGCCGCCTAACAGGGATGGGGTACGAAAAACTGTTTTTT.

The chain combines TRBV6-5 with TRBJ2-2; 10 bases agree with TRBD1. This CDR3 contains 13 residues. V was pared by 10 bases and J by 5 bases, with 4 bases of the junction left unmatched. Germline V lookup: CDR1 MNHEY, CDR2 SVGAGI. CDR3 loop: CATWTGGTGELFF. CDR3 DNA sequence: TGTGCCACTTGGACAGGGGGGACCGGGGAGCTGTTTTTT.

The chain uses TRBV6-1 and TRBJ2-7; D gene unclear. CDR3 length equals 12 residues. V gave up 7 bases and J gave up 4 bases, with 11 bases separating them. The V gene's germline CDR1 is MNHNS and CDR2 SASEGT. CDR3 in amino acids: CASTQGPYEQYF. The DNA for the CDR3 is TGTGCCAGCACCCAAGGGCCTTACGAGCAGTACTTC.

The rearrangement joins TRBV4-1 to TRBJ2-5; D unclear. The V and J ends lost 0 bases and 2 bases respectively, with 13 bases between them. Germline V gives CDR1 MGHRA, CDR2 YSYEKL. The CDR3 is 16 amino acids. CDR3 amino acids: CASSQEGWRPQETQYF. The CDR3 DNA is TGCGCCAGCAGCCAAGAGGGTTGGCGGCCTCAAGAGACCCAGTACTTC.

The CDR3 is CAWSVGGHGQPQHF. CDR3 DNA: TGTGCCTGGAGTGTGGGGGGGCATGGTCAGCCCCAGCATTTT. V is TRBV30 and J is TRBJ1-5; maybe TRBD1 (6 bases). Trimming took off 0 bases at V and 6 bases at J, with 12 bases between the two ends. Germline V CDR1 and CDR2: GTSNPN, SVGIG (reference sequence). CDR3 length: 14 amino acids. Using reference TRBV30 and TRBJ1-5 for the parts outside the CDR3, the full variable domain is SQTIHQWPATLVQPVGSPLSLECTVEGTSNPNLYWYRQAAGRGLQLLFYSVGIGQISSEVPQNLSASRPQDRQFILSSKKLLLSDSGFYLCAWSVGGHGQPQHFGDGTRLSIL.

The chain links TRBV30 to TRBJ2-3; 9 positions agree with TRBD2. The length of the CDR3 is 13 residues. V dropped 5 bases and J dropped 4; count of bases not matched to a gene: 4. From germline, CDR1 is GTSNPN and CDR2 SVGIG (reference sequence). The CDR3 DNA reads TGTGCCTGGGGCGGGAGGGGGCCAGATACGCAGTATTTT. This translates into CAWGGRGPDTQYF.

This chain uses TRBV13 with TRBJ2-3; D call uncertain. V gave up 0 bases and J gave up 5 bases, with 15 bases separating them. Germline V gene sequence: CDR1 PRHDT, CDR2 FYEKMQ (reference sequence). The CDR3 is 16 amino acids. The CDR3 DNA reads as TGTGCCAGCAGCTTAGGCGGCTTGCCGTGGGAAGATACGCAGTATTTT. Amino acid sequence: CASSLGGLPWEDTQYF.

Many counts were recorded for this clone. The rearrangement links TRBV4-3 to TRBJ1-6; no clear D. Germline CDR1 LGHNA, CDR2 YSLEER. The CDR3 has 16 residues. Trimming took 0 bases from V and 6 from J, leaving 12 bases between them. In DNA form, the CDR3 reads TGCGCCAGCAGCCAAGACCGGACGGAAGGTAATTCACCCCTCCACTTT. This encodes CASSQDRTEGNSPLHF.

Remarks on this clone: The same CDR3 is also encoded by other DNA sequences in this sample. This chain links TRBV28 with TRBJ2-3; 8 nucleotides agree with TRBD1. V gave up 3 bases and J gave up 4 bases; unmatched junction bases: 3. Germline-derived CDR1 and CDR2 are MDHEN and SYDVKM. CDR3 length: 14 amino acids. The CDR3 sequence: CASSFGQGSDTQYF. CDR3 nucleotides: TGTGCCAGCAGTTTCGGACAGGGATCAGATACGCAGTATTTT.

In DNA form, the CDR3 reads TGTGCCAGCAGGTCTGAGGGTTCGAACACCGGGGAGCTGTTTTTT. Amino acids: CASRSEGSNTGELFF. The rearrangement joins TRBV27 to TRBJ2-2; D is perhaps TRBD2 (5 bases). V shed 6 bases and J shed 0 bases, with 11 bases lying between them. CDR3 length: 15 amino acids. Germline lookup yields CDR1 MNHEY and CDR2 SMNVEV (reference sequence).

V and J are TRBV10-1 and TRBJ2-7, with unresolved D. The CDR3 is 13 amino acids. Germline assignment: CDR1 WNHNN and CDR2 SYGVQD (reference sequence). V lost 5 bases to trimming and J lost 0 bases, with 8 bases between them. In DNA form, the CDR3 reads TGCGCCAGCAGTACCTCAGGCTCCTACGAGCAGTACTTC. Translated: CASSTSGSYEQYF.

With respect to this clone: Other DNA sequences in this sample translate to the same CDR3. The chain couples TRBV9 to TRBJ2-7, with TRBD1 matching 7 bases. The junction had 2 bases not matched to a gene; V was cut back by 0 bases and J by 2 bases. The CDR3 sequence is 14 residues long. Germline loops: CDR1 SGDLS, CDR2 YYNGEE. This chain's CDR3 is CASSVGQGPYEQYF. As DNA, the CDR3 is TGTGCCAGCAGCGTAGGACAGGGCCCCTACGAGCAGTACTTC.

The V gene is TRBV5-1, the J gene TRBJ1-6; 7 nucleotides agree with TRBD1. The CDR3 spans 15 residues. Unmatched junction bases numbered 9, after V lost 4 bases and J lost 8 bases. Per the germline V gene, CDR1 is SGHRS and CDR2 is YFSETQ. The CDR3 protein is CASSLPGGMDSPLHF. CDR3 sequence (DNA): TGCGCCAGCAGCCTCCCAGGGGGTATGGATTCACCCCTCCACTTT. The variable domain in full, with the rest retrieved from reference TRBV5-1 and TRBJ1-6, is KAGVTQTPRYLIKTRGQQVTLSCSPISGHRSVSWYQQTPGQGLQFLFEYFSETQRNKGNFPGRFSGRQFSNSRSEMNVSTLELGDSALYLCASSLPGGMDSPLHFGNGTRLTVT.

This clone was picked up one time. This rearrangement joins TRBV27 to TRBJ1-1, with 8 nucleotides matching TRBD1. Germline values: CDR1 MNHEY, CDR2 SMNVEV (reference sequence). After removal of 6 bases from V and 1 base from J, the junction contained 4 bases not matched to a gene. The CDR3 is 14 residues long. The CDR3 nucleotides are TGTGCCAGCAGATCAGGGGGCGGGAACACTGAAGCTTTCTTT. It yields the protein CASRSGGGNTEAFF.